The entry below describes one T cell receptor (beta chain). This sample stems from a study of CD8 T cells in Susac syndrome. RNA, at about 0.5 to 1 ug, was reverse transcribed with random hexamers. TCRdb redid the calling of the immunoSEQ multiplex PCR reads with MiXCR, one entry per CDR3 protein. The sample contains some 170,000 distinct CDR3 sequences, less than 95% of which appear only once. Germline loops: CDR1 WNHNN, CDR2 SYGVQD (reference sequence). J was trimmed by 3 bases and V by 6 bases; bases with no gene match: 5. The CDR3 runs 14 residues. The sequence derives from a human donor with multiple sclerosis. The specimen was CD4+ T cells from PBMCs. This rearrangement joins TRBV10-1 to TRBJ2-5; TRBD1 aligns across 9 bases. The CDR3 DNA is TGCGCCAGCAGCTTACAGGGGGCAGAAGAGACCCAGTACTTC. Translation gives CASSLQGAEETQYF.